This entry features one T cell receptor beta chain sequence. Its matching antigen is unknown. The junction had 2 bases not matched to a gene; V was cut back by 5 bases and J by 2 bases. This CDR3 is built from 14 residues. From germline, CDR1 is MGHDK and CDR2 SYGVNS. Assay used: immunoSEQ multiplex PCR; TCRdb lists only in-frame clones, some missing. This sample has about 100,000 clones, with around 90% found just once. These data come from a study of T cell responses to AZD1222 COVID-19 vaccine. On the study more broadly: Pooling covered second doses at about 4 or about 12 weeks. Study-wide findings and caveats: Once two AZD1222 doses were given, Spike-specific TCR breadth and depth went up. A mostly white British donor set with more females was recruited, and clonal diversity was possibly underestimated. Vaccine-associated CD4 TCRs spanned spike, dominant at 160-218 and 743-854.

The sequence was collected from an adult in good health. The chain uses TRBV25-1 and TRBJ1-5; TRBD1 agrees at 8 bases. This specimen was peripheral blood, taken on day 0 of AZD1222 vaccination. The CDR3 sequence is CASSKTGGNQPQHF. DNA for the CDR3: TGTGCCAGCAGTAAGACAGGGGGCAATCAGCCCCAGCATTTT.